These 27 T cell receptor beta chains were all obtained from the same sample, sequenced in a study of cytomegalovirus exposure and HLA in healthy donors. Use of 60 Vbeta and 13 Jbeta primers characterized the PCR. Profiled with immunoSEQ multiplex PCR; TCRdb holds only in-frame clones, not every one. The sample records 150,000 to 200,000 clones, roughly four fifths being singletons. Sequencing was carried out using PBMCs. All receptors come from a woman aged 45-65 years in good health and CMV-seronegative.

The J gene is TRBJ2-4, the V gene TRBV6-1, with D possibly matching TRBD1 (6 bases). CDR1 is MNHNS and CDR2 is SASEGT in the germline V gene. The CDR3 runs to 16 residues. V gave up 2 bases and J gave up 3 bases, with 14 bases separating them. CDR3: CASSEYTGQDKNIQYF. The CDR3, as DNA: TGTGCCAGCAGTGAATATACAGGGCAAGACAAAAACATTCAGTACTTC.

The rearrangement joins TRBV9 to TRBJ2-5; 7 bases align to TRBD2. The CDR3 is made up of 16 amino acids. The J segment lost 1 base and the V segment lost 4 bases, leaving 10 bases of the junction unmatched. Germline assignment: CDR1 SGDLS and CDR2 YYNGEE. The DNA of the CDR3 is TGTGCCAGCAGCTTCCGGGCGGGGGACTTCCAAGAGACCCAGTACTTC. This codes for CASSFRAGDFQETQYF.

V gene TRBV7-2 combines with J gene TRBJ2-4; no reliable D call. Trimming removed 2 bases from V and 3 bases from J, with 14 bases in between. Germline lookup yields CDR1 SGHTA and CDR2 FQGNSA. The CDR3 contains 16 residues. As DNA, the CDR3 is TGTGCCAGCAGCTTACCGGCTAGAATCATCAAAAACATTCAGTACTTC. It specifies CASSLPARIIKNIQYF.

The chain recombines TRBV18 with TRBJ2-1; possible D gene TRBD2, 5 bases. Trimming pared 5 bases from V and 8 bases from J, leaving 13 bases between. Germline V gene lookup returns CDR1 KGHSH and CDR2 LQKENI. This CDR3 has 13 residues. As DNA, the CDR3 is TGTGCCAGCTCAACCCCGGCGGGTTATGAGCAGTTCTTC. Amino acid sequence: CASSTPAGYEQFF. Full variable domain (rest looked up from reference TRBV18 and TRBJ2-1): NAGVMQNPRHLVRRRGQEARLRCSPMKGHSHVYWYRQLPEEGLKFMVYLQKENIIDESGMPKERFSAEFPKEGPSILRIQQVVRGDSAAYFCASSTPAGYEQFFGPGTRLTVL.

The count of this clone is one. In nucleotides, the CDR3 is TGTGCCAGCAGCGCCCCCTTCCGGGAGCGGGGGGACCAAGAGACCCAGTACTTC. Protein product: CASSAPFRERGDQETQYF. This rearrangement joins TRBV9 to TRBJ2-5; 9 nucleotides match TRBD2. The CDR3 extends over 18 amino acids. CDR1 is SGDLS and CDR2 is YYNGEE in the germline V gene. J gave up 0 bases and V 3 bases, and 12 bases lay outside the gene matches.

The chain has TRBV7-9 and TRBJ2-5; possibly TRBD2 for D (5 bases). This CDR3 has 14 residues. V dropped 1 base and J dropped 2 bases, with 8 bases sitting between them. Germline CDR1 is SEHNR and CDR2 is FQNEAQ (reference sequence). Here the CDR3 reads CASSLEPGQETQYF. In DNA form, the CDR3 reads TGTGCCAGCAGCTTAGAGCCGGGGCAAGAGACCCAGTACTTC.

The table lists this clone with a count of one. V usage is TRBV5-1 and J usage is TRBJ2-2; 9 bases are a match to TRBD2. V lost 3 bases, J lost 6 bases, and 12 bases stayed unmatched. CDR1 and CDR2 (germline): SGHRS, YFSETQ. The CDR3 consists of 17 residues. The CDR3 region is CASSSITGTSMPGELFF. DNA of the CDR3: TGCGCCAGCAGCTCGATAACCGGGACTAGCATGCCCGGGGAGCTGTTTTTT.

V is TRBV19 and J is TRBJ2-7; unclear D gene. The CDR3 sequence is 11 residues long. Trimming cost V 6 bases and J 4 bases, with 7 bases left between them. The germline CDR1 and CDR2 sequences are LNHDA and SQIVND (reference sequence). The CDR3 loop is CASRQEYEQYF. The CDR3 bases are TGTGCCAGTAGGCAGGAATACGAGCAGTACTTC. Combining the CDR3 with reference TRBV19 and TRBJ2-7 gives the whole variable domain DGGITQSPKYLFRKEGQNVTLSCEQNLNHDAMYWYRQDPGQGLRLIYYSQIVNDFQKGDIAEGYSVSREKKESFPLTVTSAQKNPTAFYLCASRQEYEQYFGPGTRLTVT.

The chain carries TRBV30 and TRBJ1-1; 10 positions agree with TRBD1. The germline gives CDR1 GTSNPN, CDR2 SVGIG (reference sequence). The CDR3 consists of 16 residues. Trimming at V came to 3 bases and at J to 5 bases, leaving 12 bases not matched to a gene. This CDR3 is CAWRTVPGQGSTEAFF. The CDR3 nucleotides read TGTGCCTGGAGGACCGTTCCGGGACAGGGGAGTACTGAAGCTTTCTTT.

The J gene is TRBJ2-5, the V gene TRBV30; D perhaps matches TRBD1 (7 bases). Germline V gene sequence: CDR1 GTSNPN, CDR2 SVGIG (reference sequence). CDR3 size: 12 residues. V was clipped by 0 bases and J by 7 bases, with 9 bases between them. CDR3 sequence (DNA): TGTGCCTGGAGTGTTCAGGGGGGGACCCAGTACTTC. Translated: CAWSVQGGTQYF.

In this sample, this clone turned up a few times. This chain uses TRBV6-4 with TRBJ1-5; D unresolved. The CDR3 has 13 residues. Germline-derived CDR1 and CDR2 are MRHNA and SNTAGT. V shed 5 bases and J shed 4 bases, with 9 bases lying between them. For the CDR3, the DNA is TGTGCCAGCAGTTATGCCGCGAATCAGCCCCAGCATTTT. Translation: CASSYAANQPQHF.

The chain carries TRBV28 and TRBJ1-1; no clear D. CDR1 is MDHEN and CDR2 is SYDVKM in the germline V gene. The CDR3 is 11 residues long. V was trimmed by 3 bases and J by 8 bases, leaving 7 bases between them. CDR3 loop: CASSFEAEAFF. In DNA, the CDR3 is TGTGCCAGCAGTTTCGAGGCGGAAGCTTTCTTT. Full variable domain (outside the CDR3, taken from reference TRBV28 and TRBJ1-1): DVKVTQSSRYLVKRTGEKVFLECVQDMDHENMFWYRQDPGLGLRLIYFSYDVKMKEKGDIPEGYSVSREKKERFSLILESASTNQTSMYLCASSFEAEAFFGQGTRLTVV.

The genes are TRBV7-3 and TRBJ2-1; perhaps TRBD2 as D (6 bases). Deletions cut 6 bases from V and 0 bases from J, with 15 bases between. Germline lookup yields CDR1 SGHTA and CDR2 FQGTGA. The CDR3 spans 16 residues. As DNA, the CDR3 is TGTGCCAGCAGTCCTAGCGCCACCCTCTCCTACAATGAGCAGTTCTTC. It yields the protein CASSPSATLSYNEQFF.

This sequence joins TRBV11-2 and TRBJ2-1; 9 nucleotides match TRBD1. J was trimmed by 3 bases and V by 5 bases; bases with no gene match: 2. The germline V gene has CDR1 SGHAT and CDR2 FQNNGV. This CDR3 region has 14 residues. Here the CDR3 DNA reads TGTGCCAGCAGCCCGGGACAGGGCTACAATGAGCAGTTCTTC. Protein product: CASSPGQGYNEQFF.

The V gene is TRBV19, the J gene TRBJ2-5; possibly TRBD1 for D (6 bases). The CDR3 extends over 14 amino acids. The V and J ends lost 5 bases and 1 base respectively, with 11 bases between them. From germline, CDR1 is LNHDA and CDR2 SQIVND (reference sequence). In nucleotides, the CDR3 is TGTGCCAGTAGTGCCCGACAGGCCCAAGAGACCCAGTACTTC. Translation: CASSARQAQETQYF.

The chain has TRBV5-1 and TRBJ2-5; 9 bases are a match to TRBD1. With 4 bases clipped from V and 3 bases from J, the junction kept 1 base outside the gene matches. Germline V gene data show CDR1 as SGHRS and CDR2 as YFSETQ. CDR3 length: 13 residues. The CDR3 bases are TGCGCCAGCAGCCGGGACAGGGAAGAGACCCAGTACTTC. Translated: CASSRDREETQYF. Full variable domain (missing parts from reference TRBV5-1 and TRBJ2-5): KAGVTQTPRYLIKTRGQQVTLSCSPISGHRSVSWYQQTPGQGLQFLFEYFSETQRNKGNFPGRFSGRQFSNSRSEMNVSTLELGDSALYLCASSRDREETQYFGPGTRLLVL.

V gene TRBV11-2 combines with J gene TRBJ2-7, with D possibly matching TRBD1 (6 bases). The ends were cut back, 7 bases at V and 2 bases at J, with 15 bases in the middle. This CDR3 has 14 residues. CDR1 and CDR2 from the germline V gene are SGHAT and FQNNGV. For the CDR3, the DNA is TGTGCCAGCATGCAACAGGGATTCGCCTACGAGCAGTACTTC. This gives the protein CASMQQGFAYEQYF.

This sequence joins TRBV5-1 and TRBJ1-1; TRBD1 aligns across 8 bases. The junction had 3 bases not matched to a gene; V was cut back by 0 bases and J by 5 bases. This CDR3 region has 14 residues. Germline V gene lookup returns CDR1 SGHRS and CDR2 YFSETQ. The CDR3 spells CASSLGQGRTEAFF. DNA for the CDR3: TGCGCCAGCAGCTTGGGACAGGGGAGGACTGAAGCTTTCTTT.

A few counts support this clone. The chain has TRBV5-1 and TRBJ2-1; 7 positions match TRBD2. The CDR3 has 24 residues. J lost 4 bases, V lost 0 bases, and 31 bases had no gene match. Germline lookup yields CDR1 SGHRS and CDR2 YFSETQ. CDR3 sequence (DNA): TGCGCCAGCAGCTTGGAGCGCGAGAGGTCGTCAGACGGGAGGCGGTACGTGAGTTACAATGAGCAGTTCTTC. Translating it yields CASSLERERSSDGRRYVSYNEQFF.

V usage is TRBV6-5 and J usage is TRBJ1-2; TRBD1 agrees at 11 bases. The CDR3 has 15 residues. V was clipped by 6 bases and J by 7 bases; unmatched bases: 10. Germline CDR1 is MNHEY and CDR2 is SVGAGI. The CDR3 region has the DNA TGTGCCAGCAGCCGGTGGACAGGGGGCGGCCCTGGCTACACCTTC. It translates to CASSRWTGGGPGYTF.

This sequence joins TRBV7-7 and TRBJ2-1; maybe TRBD2 (5 bases). V was cut by 5 bases and J by 7 bases, with 12 bases left in between. The CDR3 length is 13 residues. From germline, CDR1 is SSHAT and CDR2 FNYEAQ (reference sequence). Here the CDR3 reads CASSRGAGNEQFF. The CDR3 nucleotides read TGTGCCAGCAGCCGGGGTGCTGGGAATGAGCAGTTCTTC.

In its sample, this clone was seen a few times. The chain recombines TRBV6-5 with TRBJ2-7; a possible D gene is TRBD1 (6 bases). The CDR3 length is 14 residues. V shed 8 bases and J shed 0 bases, with 14 bases lying between them. Germline CDR1 and CDR2: MNHEY and SVGAGI. CDR3 DNA sequence: TGTGCCAGCTCTCAGGGGCGATCCTCCTACGAGCAGTACTTC. This codes for CASSQGRSSYEQYF.

The chain couples TRBV7-8 to TRBJ2-5; a weak D match, TRBD2 (6 bases). The V gene's germline CDR1 is SGHVS and CDR2 FQNEAQ. Trimming removed 3 bases at V and 5 bases at J, with 13 bases between. The CDR3 has 14 amino acids. CDR3 amino acids: CASSFITRGETQYF. Written as DNA, the CDR3 is TGTGCCAGCAGCTTCATCACGCGGGGTGAGACCCAGTACTTC.

This clone has only a few counts. This CDR3 is CAVGGAGGIPTQYF. CDR3 coding DNA: TGTGCCGTCGGGGGAGCGGGGGGTATTCCAACGCAGTATTTT. The rearrangement links TRBV10-3 to TRBJ2-3; 9 bases match TRBD2. Germline values: CDR1 ENHRY, CDR2 SYGVKD. V lost 11 bases to trimming and J lost 9 bases; unmatched junction nucleotides: 15. The CDR3 runs to 14 residues.

J is TRBJ2-1 and V is TRBV20-1; TRBD1 is a possible D gene (7 bases). The CDR3 runs to 11 residues. Germline V CDR1 and CDR2: DFQATT, SNEGSKA (reference sequence). CDR3 amino acids: CSGGTANEQFF. The CDR3 nucleotides read TGCAGCGGAGGGACAGCCAATGAGCAGTTCTTC.

J is TRBJ2-2 and V is TRBV5-1, with D possibly being TRBD2 (5 bases). Per germline, CDR1 SGHRS and CDR2 YFSETQ. Deletions cut 1 base from V and 7 bases from J, with 14 bases between. The CDR3 has 15 residues. Here the CDR3 reads CASSLSYTRGGELFF. As DNA, the CDR3 is TGCGCCAGCAGCTTGTCGTACACCCGGGGCGGGGAGCTGTTTTTT.

This chain joins TRBV27 and TRBJ2-3, with 7 bases identical to TRBD2. This CDR3 has 16 residues. Losses at the gene ends were 1 base for V and 1 base for J; bases not matched to a gene: 5. Germline V gene data show CDR1 as MNHEY and CDR2 as SMNVEV (reference sequence). The CDR3 is CASSLFREARTDTQYF. DNA of the CDR3: TGTGCCAGCAGTTTATTCCGGGAGGCACGCACAGATACGCAGTATTTT.